The TCR beta chain described here comes from a study of siplizumab effects on memory and regulatory T cells. Study-level results: To unstimulated subsets, only a minor fraction of alloreactive clones could be mapped.

This clone came up once. Its antigen is unidentified. Libraries were prepared by immunoSEQ multiplex PCR; TCRdb keeps only in-frame clonotypes and omits some of them. The sample holds approximately 100,000 clones; just under 95% are singletons and the top ten take approximately 0.17%. Trimming pared 5 bases from V and 5 bases from J, leaving 15 bases between. The CDR3 contains 14 residues. Germline V gene sequence: CDR1 MNHEY, CDR2 SMNVEV (reference sequence). This TCR derives from a human donor in good health. The source material was non-Treg CD4+ T cells sorted from blood. V is TRBV27 and J is TRBJ1-2; the D is unclear. The CDR3 loop is CASSGVPSGYGYTF. The CDR3 DNA sequence: TGTGCCAGCAGTGGGGTACCTTCAGGTTATGGCTACACCTTC.